This T cell receptor beta chain was sequenced during a study of shared clonotypes between healthy human individuals (dated by TCRdb to about 2020). At the level of the whole study: A couple of women and three men aged 18 to 49 years were included in the cohort. For each donor, CD4 naive and CD4 memory were each run on three plates, CD8 naive on two plates, and CD8 memory on one plate. To increase sequencing depth and limit assay-specific biases, TCR repertoire library preparation and sequencing were carried out by different laboratories using diverse techniques. To estimate repertoire size and how much clonotypes are shared between individuals, the study performed deep sequencing of blood TCR repertoires from roughly five healthy adults. Per donor, leukapheresis produced somewhere between about 0.8 and 9 billion PBMCs. Study-level results and caveats: Compared with non-shared clonotypes, the clonotypes found in all four sorted-subset donors had higher generation probabilities. Estimated clonotype richness was generally larger for naive than for memory subsets. Only blood was sampled, and tissue TCR repertoires likely differ from those in blood. Incomplete sequencing was indicated by rarefaction of sorted-subset datasets, despite the large sequencing depth. Based on pairwise subsampling, the degree of clonotype sharing among donors was expected to be affected by sequencing depth. The genetic and exposure-history diversity represented was limited by the small number of donors. Sharing across a few donors was observed for 4.5% to 6.5% of naive CD4, less than 4% of naive CD8, 2% to 2.5% of memory CD4, and about 0.38% of memory CD8 clonotypes.

Using the deep immunoSEQ assay, TCR CDR3 regions were amplified from genomic DNA by multiplex PCR. Genomic DNA extracted from each cell subset was distributed evenly over all wells of several immunoSEQ 96-well plates, and each plate served as one replicate. Each replicate PCR for sorted subsets received approximately 220 ng genomic DNA, equal to roughly 30,000 T cell genomes. Purified libraries were quantified with a Qubit 3.0 fluorometer, sized on a Bioanalyzer 2100, and re-quantified with the KAPA Library Quantification kit. Each immunoSEQ 96-well plate was sequenced on its own single-read 150-cycle Illumina NextSeq 550 flow cell. The study's own analysis went as follows. Because the immunoSEQ output included only junctional sequences and no quality scores, the filtering could not be the same as the filtering used for full-length reads. Sequences were annotated with PyIR, a Python wrapper for IgBLAST v1.9, using IMGT germline references to assign V/J genes and CDR3. Reads with weak V/J assignments (E-value above 1e-6), missing CDR3, stop codons, out-of-frame junctions, or ambiguous translated residues were removed. V3J clonotypes were defined as sequences sharing an identical inferred V gene, J gene, and CDR3 amino acid sequence. Percentage overlap between repertoires was calculated by dividing the number of shared unique clonotypes by the size of the smaller repertoire. Richness of each repertoire was evaluated using RTK rarefaction, the Chao1 estimator, and Recon v2.1 estimates of unobserved clonotypes. OLGA was used to compute generation probabilities for all TCRbeta clonotypes that the gDNA method yielded from a handful of donors. TCRdb re-hosts the immuneACCESS table, in-frame sequences only. Its copies lack some clones; in the studies checked, an unresolved V gene accounts for under half of them, and the cause for the rest is not known. V and J calls plus clone size are reproduced from that table; the DNA served to infer D and trimming. Present in this sample are 2,500,000 or so clones, over 85% of which were seen just once. The ten largest clones take up 0.36% of the sample.

Germline trimming: 2 bases from V, 5 bases from J; junction bases outside gene matches: 8. The CDR3 holds 16 amino acids from the cysteine to the phenylalanine. Of all the DNA, just the CDR3 is kept, 48 bases in frame from base 1. CDR1 and CDR2 are read off the germline V gene (reference sequence) as SEHNR and FQNEAQ. Healthy HIV-negative adults with no recently reported acute infections or vaccinations were included as donors. Every donor was a Caucasian adult living in Nashville, Tennessee, USA. CD4+ T cells were enriched by magnetic negative selection, after which naive cells were positively selected on CD45RA and the negative fraction was taken as the memory subset. After blood collection by leukapheresis, PBMCs were isolated using Ficoll-Histopaque density gradient centrifugation and then cryopreserved in the vapor phase of liquid nitrogen. Analytical flow cytometry was used to check the purity and quantity of each magnetically sorted T cell population. From each sorted fraction, genomic DNA was isolated and quantified by UV absorbance on a Nanodrop 2000c.

Turning to this clone: Its antigen target is currently unknown. No per-base quality is available; no much larger clone lies one base away.

Material: naive CD4+ T cells from PBMCs. The cell subset or site label of this sample denotes: CD45RA+ positively selected. The TCR sequence derives from a man in his late teens or twenties in good health. Some clones in this sample may be carry-over from other donors' samples. The rearrangement joined TRBV7-9 to TRBJ2-5, with TRBD1 identical over 10 junction bases. The CDR3 is CASSLHDRGRYETQYF. The nucleotide sequence is given as TGTGCCAGCAGCTTACACGACAGGGGGCGATATGAGACCCAGTACTTC.